A selection of T cell receptor beta chains follows, all from one sample in a study of cytomegalovirus exposure and HLA in healthy donors. The assay was immunoSEQ multiplex PCR, and TCRdb's table has in-frame clones only and misses some. The sample has roughly 330,000 clones, about 85% seen once. The sample consisted of PBMCs. Receptors were obtained from a woman aged 25 to 39 in good health and CMV-seropositive. The CDR3 runs from the conserved cysteine through the conserved F or W. The order of the fields is clone size, V gene, J gene, D gene, CDR3 protein, CDR3 DNA. A D gene is named only where the DNA matches it firmly. Clone sizes are given selectively: once, few, many, or a class where the clone is expanded.

>NA|TRBV4-3|TRBJ2-5|NA
CASSQDHGSGLTQYF
TGCGCCAGCAGCCAAGATCACGGGTCTGGGTTGACCCAGTACTTC
>once|TRBV6-5|TRBJ1-2|TRBD1
CASRTTGGKGYTF
TGTGCCAGCAGAACGACAGGGGGGAAAGGCTACACCTTC
>NA|TRBV5-1|TRBJ2-1|TRBD1
CVSSLGQVYNEQFF
TGCGTCAGCAGCCTCGGACAGGTTTACAATGAGCAGTTCTTC
>NA|TRBV6-5|TRBJ2-7|NA
CASGLNYEQYF
TGTGCCAGCGGGCTTAATTACGAGCAGTACTTC
>NA|TRBV9|TRBJ2-7|TRBD2
CASSQSPSGSSYEQYF
TGTGCCAGCAGCCAGAGCCCTAGCGGGAGCTCCTACGAGCAGTACTTC
>NA|TRBV27|TRBJ2-7|NA
CASSPHRRYSYEQYF
TGTGCCAGCAGTCCGCACCGCCGATACTCCTACGAGCAGTACTTC
>NA|TRBV27|TRBJ2-1|TRBD1
CASSFTGANNEQFF
TGTGCCAGCAGTTTCACAGGGGCCAACAATGAGCAGTTCTTC
>NA|TRBV7-2|TRBJ2-2|NA
CASSLLGPELFF
TGTGCCAGCAGCTTATTGGGGCCCGAGCTGTTTTTT
>NA|TRBV5-6|TRBJ2-5|TRBD2
CASSYPSGGNQETQYF
TGTGCCAGCAGCTATCCTAGCGGGGGGAACCAAGAGACCCAGTACTTC
>NA|TRBV4-2|TRBJ2-7|TRBD2
CASSQVKREGRAYEQYF
TGTGCCAGCAGCCAAGTTAAGCGGGAGGGCCGAGCCTACGAGCAGTACTTC
>NA|TRBV7-8|TRBJ2-7|TRBD2
CASTLVAGLDYEQYF
TGTGCCAGCACTCTTGTAGCGGGGCTAGATTACGAGCAGTACTTC
>NA|TRBV28|TRBJ1-1|NA
CASTRGGRWGTEAFF
TGTGCCAGCACCCGAGGGGGAAGGTGGGGCACTGAAGCTTTCTTT
>NA|TRBV5-1|TRBJ2-7|TRBD2
CASSPGTSGYEQYF
TGCGCCAGCAGCCCCGGGACTAGCGGCTACGAGCAGTACTTC
>NA|TRBV2|TRBJ2-2|TRBD2
CASSERTGTTHTGELFF
TGTGCCAGCAGTGAGAGAACCGGGACTACCCACACCGGGGAGCTGTTTTTT
>NA|TRBV5-6|TRBJ1-2|NA
CASSVDRGIANYGYTF
TGTGCCAGCAGCGTGGATCGGGGGATAGCTAACTATGGCTACACCTTC
>NA|TRBV6-1|TRBJ1-1|TRBD1
CASSEDPAGGTEAFF
TGTGCCAGCAGTGAAGACCCGGCAGGGGGGACTGAAGCTTTCTTT
>NA|TRBV4-1|TRBJ2-7|TRBD1
CASRGTGDHEQYF
TGCGCCAGCAGAGGGACAGGGGACCACGAGCAGTACTTC
>NA|TRBV5-1|TRBJ2-4|TRBD2
CASSTGTSGEDIQYF
TGCGCCAGCAGCACCGGGACTAGCGGGGAGGACATTCAGTACTTC
>NA|TRBV6-5|TRBJ1-1|NA
CASSYSTANTEAFF
TGTGCCAGCAGTTACTCGACAGCGAACACTGAAGCTTTCTTT
>NA|TRBV7-9|TRBJ2-7|NA
CASSSIPYEQYF
TGTGCCAGCAGCTCGATCCCCTACGAGCAGTACTTC
>NA|TRBV30|TRBJ2-4|NA
CASEWGEINIQYF
TGTGCCTCGGAATGGGGGGAAATAAACATTCAGTACTTC
>NA|TRBV19|TRBJ2-7|TRBD1
CASSPGQIPYEQYF
TGTGCCAGTAGTCCGGGACAGATACCCTACGAGCAGTACTTC
>NA|TRBV9|TRBJ2-7|TRBD2
CASSGAGGFYEQYF
TGTGCCAGCAGCGGAGCGGGAGGGTTCTACGAGCAGTACTTC
>once|TRBV13|TRBJ1-4|NA
CASSARQAVNEKLFF
TGTGCCAGCAGCGCTCGACAGGCAGTAAATGAAAAACTGTTTTTT
>NA|TRBV30|TRBJ2-6|NA
CAWTIDSFLGANVLTF
TGTGCCTGGACCATCGACAGCTTCCTTGGGGCCAACGTCCTGACTTTC
>once|TRBV5-5|TRBJ2-2|NA
CASSLTLRTLLRRRTGELFF
TGTGCCAGCAGCTTGACGCTTAGGACCTTACTGAGGCGAAGAACCGGGGAGCTGTTTTTT
>NA|TRBV6-1|TRBJ2-7|NA
CASSASAGQRAYEQYF
TGTGCCAGCAGTGCCAGCGCCGGACAGAGGGCCTACGAGCAGTACTTC
>NA|TRBV7-8|TRBJ2-4|TRBD2
CASSTQGTSGRGAKNIQYF
TGTGCCAGCAGCACCCAGGGGACTAGCGGGAGGGGGGCCAAAAACATTCAGTACTTC
>NA|TRBV28|TRBJ1-4|TRBD1
CASSLFRDRAEKLFF
TGTGCCAGCAGTTTATTCCGGGACAGGGCTGAAAAACTGTTTTTT
>once|TRBV6-7|TRBJ1-2|TRBD1
CASSTTGEGYGYTF
TGTGCCAGCAGTACAACAGGGGAAGGCTATGGCTACACCTTC
>NA|TRBV15|TRBJ1-1|TRBD1
CATSRKGQAKAEAFF
TGTGCCACCAGCAGAAAGGGACAGGCAAAAGCTGAAGCTTTCTTT
>NA|TRBV11-2|TRBJ2-7|TRBD1
CASAGDRGYYQQYF
TGTGCCAGCGCCGGGGACAGGGGATATTACCAGCAGTACTTC
>NA|TRBV4-3|TRBJ1-3|NA
CASSRDNSGNTIYF
TGCGCCAGCAGCCGGGACAACTCTGGAAACACCATATATTTT
>NA|TRBV6-1|TRBJ1-2|NA
CASSDIRGPYGYTF
TGTGCCAGCAGTGATATCAGGGGACCCTATGGCTACACCTTC
>NA|TRBV5-1|TRBJ2-2|TRBD1
CASSLVEVRTGGYRTDTGELFF
TGCGCCAGCAGCTTGGTGGAGGTGAGGACAGGGGGTTATCGCACGGACACCGGGGAGCTGTTTTTT
>NA|TRBV7-2|TRBJ1-5|TRBD1
CASSIDRARNQPQHF
TGTGCCAGCAGCATCGACAGGGCGCGCAATCAGCCCCAGCATTTT
>few|TRBV4-3|TRBJ2-2|TRBD1
CASSQGQGDGGELFF
TGCGCCAGCAGCCAAGGACAGGGAGATGGCGGGGAGCTGTTTTTT
>NA|TRBV19|TRBJ1-3|NA
CASSILHSSGNTIYF
TGTGCCAGTAGTATCCTGCACAGCTCTGGAAACACCATATATTTT
>NA|TRBV29-1|TRBJ2-7|NA
CSVDTSSPYEQYF
TGCAGCGTTGATACTAGCAGCCCCTACGAGCAGTACTTC
>NA|TRBV19|TRBJ2-1|NA
CASIPGTELSYNEQFF
TGTGCCAGTATCCCCGGGACCGAACTTTCCTACAATGAGCAGTTCTTC
>NA|TRBV4-3|TRBJ2-3|NA
CASRSRGSYTQYF
TGCGCCAGCAGATCTAGGGGTAGTTATACGCAGTATTTT
>NA|TRBV5-1|TRBJ2-7|TRBD2
CASSWGGDEQYF
TGCGCCAGCAGCTGGGGGGGTGACGAGCAGTACTTC
>NA|TRBV30|TRBJ1-1|NA
CAWSGWGEAFF
TGTGCCTGGAGTGGGTGGGGGGAGGCTTTCTTT
>NA|TRBV18|TRBJ2-3|NA
CASSPRVSDTQYF
TGTGCCAGCTCACCACGAGTTTCAGATACGCAGTATTTT
>NA|TRBV7-9|TRBJ2-1|TRBD1
CASSLAGTVGNEQFF
TGTGCCAGCAGCTTAGCGGGGACAGTGGGCAATGAGCAGTTCTTC
>NA|TRBV28|TRBJ2-7|NA
CASSLYVAGSYEQYF
TGTGCCAGCAGTTTATATGTGGCAGGATCCTACGAGCAGTACTTC